Reported below is one T cell receptor (beta chain). Its antigen is not known. Germline-derived CDR1 and CDR2 are SGHRS and YFSETQ. V dropped 0 bases and J dropped 6 bases, with 12 bases sitting between them. CDR3 size: 14 residues. These data originate in a study of brain metastases from non-small cell lung cancer. The study, taken as a whole, reports: Paired brain metastases and primary tumors largely shared TCR repertoires. Brain metastases had lower T-cell infiltration than primary tumors.

Some clones are missing from TCRdb's copy, which holds only in-frame ones; the method was immunoSEQ multiplex PCR. The sample includes a few thousand clones, 60% to 85% seen only once; the top ten take just under 6.5%. This TCR came from a donor at least 40 years old with non-small cell lung cancer. The V and J genes are TRBV5-1 and TRBJ2-5; D might be TRBD2 (6 bases). Sequencing was performed on primary lung tumor tissue. CDR3: CASSLAGGTQTQYF. The CDR3 DNA reads as TGCGCCAGCAGCTTGGCCGGGGGTACGCAGACCCAGTACTTC.